The entry below describes one T cell receptor beta chain. The data are from a study of blood T cells in healthy people across ages. With a J-beta primer mix and a sample-barcoded 5' primer, a second PCR ran about 7 to 11 cycles. In TCRdb, the 5' RACE reads were re-called with MiXCR into one record per CDR3 protein. The table records 780,000 or so distinct CDR3 sequences, 25% of them present only once. The CDR3 is made up of 16 amino acids. The V and J ends lost 1 base and 7 bases, in that order; junction bases with no gene match: 9. In germline, CDR1 is MGHRA, CDR2 YSYEKL. The sample was also reused in another study, on T cells of mothers and their children.

The chain combines TRBV4-1 with TRBJ2-1, with 8 bases lining up with TRBD1. Sequencing was performed on blood. The receptor's source is a boy younger than 18 in good health. In DNA, the CDR3 is TGCGCCAGCAGCCAAGGAAGGGGGACAGGCAGGAATGAGCAGTTCTTC. Amino acids: CASSQGRGTGRNEQFF.